The 18 T cell receptor beta chains below come from one sample, sequenced in a study of preoperative IRX-2 immunotherapy in early breast cancer. Treatment of the sample: preoperative locoregional IRX-2 cytokine immunotherapy. Some clones are missing from TCRdb's copy, which holds only in-frame ones; the method was immunoSEQ multiplex PCR. The table includes about 38,000 clones, roughly four fifths detected once. The material sequenced was lymph node tissue, taken after IRX-2 immunotherapy. The source is a human donor with breast cancer.

J is TRBJ1-4 and V is TRBV11-3; perhaps TRBD1 as D (5 bases). CDR1 is SGHNT, CDR2 YENEEA, per germline. V was shortened by 4 bases and J by 7 bases, with 16 bases between the two germline ends. The CDR3 has 15 amino acids. This CDR3 is CASSSRGPLGEKLFF. The DNA for the CDR3 is TGTGCCAGCAGCTCCCGGGGCCCCCTGGGTGAAAAACTGTTTTTT.

This sequence joins TRBV6-8 and TRBJ1-3; 9 positions agree with TRBD1. In germline, CDR1 is MNHGY, CDR2 SAAAGT. The CDR3 has 17 amino acids. Trimming took 5 bases from V and 0 from J; bases not matched to a gene: 8. CDR3 bases: TGTGCCAGCAGTCTTTACCGGACAGGGGACTCTGGAAACACCATATATTTT. This gives the protein CASSLYRTGDSGNTIYF.

The J gene is TRBJ1-1, the V gene TRBV2; 11 bases are a match to TRBD1. The CDR3 is 14 amino acids. The trim removed 4 bases at V and 7 bases at J, leaving 5 bases unmatched. Per the germline V gene, CDR1 is SNHLY and CDR2 is FYNNEI. CDR3 region: CASSGDRGLIEAFF. CDR3 DNA sequence: TGTGCCAGCAGTGGGGACAGGGGGTTAATTGAAGCTTTCTTT.

V gene TRBV6-8 combines with J gene TRBJ1-1; D gene uncertain. Germline CDR1 MNHGY, CDR2 SAAAGT. Trimming shortened V by 5 bases and J by 3 bases, and 10 bases separated the two germline ends. CDR3 size: 13 residues. CDR3 residues: CASSVEKDTEAFF. As DNA, the CDR3 is TGTGCCAGCAGTGTGGAAAAGGACACTGAAGCTTTCTTT.

V is TRBV11-3 and J is TRBJ1-6; D unclear. From germline, CDR1 is SGHNT and CDR2 YENEEA. The V end was cut by 1 base, the J end by 9 bases, with 10 bases between. The CDR3 has 14 amino acids. The CDR3 region is CASSLGATGSPLHF. The CDR3, as DNA: TGTGCCAGCAGCTTAGGGGCCACCGGTTCACCCCTCCACTTT. The full variable domain, in which reference TRBV11-3 and TRBJ1-6 provide the parts outside the CDR3, is EAGVVQSPRYKIIEKKQPVAFWCNPISGHNTLYWYLQNLGQGPELLIRYENEEAVDDSQLPKDRFSAERLKGVDSTLKIQPAELGDSAVYLCASSLGATGSPLHFGNGTRLTVT.

In this sample, this clone turned up once. The chain recombines TRBV11-3 with TRBJ2-7, with D uncertain. V lost 2 bases, J lost 0 bases, and 11 bases lay in between. Germline V lookup: CDR1 SGHNT, CDR2 YENEEA. The CDR3 length is 15 residues. DNA of the CDR3: TGTGCCAGCAGCTTATTGGCAGGTCACTCCTACGAGCAGTACTTC. Translated: CASSLLAGHSYEQYF.

The chain links TRBV10-3 to TRBJ2-7; D gene uncertain. The germline CDR1 and CDR2 sequences are ENHRY and SYGVKD. V lost 2 bases and J lost 4, with 6 bases in between. This CDR3 region has 12 residues. The CDR3, as DNA: TGTGCCATCAGTGAGGTGGGGTACGAGCAGTACTTC. This encodes CAISEVGYEQYF.

A single count supports this clone. The chain employs TRBV6-4 and TRBJ1-2; D gene unclear. CDR1 MRHNA and CDR2 SNTAGT come from the germline V gene. V was pared by 6 bases and J by 2 bases, with 16 bases between. The length of the CDR3 is 15 residues. CDR3 DNA sequence: TGTGCCAGCAGCTTTCAGGACTCTGGCAACTATGGCTACACCTTC. It specifies CASSFQDSGNYGYTF.

The J gene is TRBJ2-3, the V gene TRBV11-3, with TRBD1 identical over 8 bases. The V gene end was trimmed by 5 bases and the J gene end by 2 bases; junction bases not matched to a gene: 9. CDR3 length equals 16 residues. Germline CDR1 is SGHNT and CDR2 is YENEEA. The CDR3 protein is CASSTQGDRITDTQYF. DNA of the CDR3: TGTGCCAGCAGCACCCAGGGGGACAGGATCACAGATACGCAGTATTTT.

The rearrangement joins TRBV6-8 to TRBJ1-1, with TRBD1 identical over 8 bases. CDR3 size: 13 residues. Germline trimming cut 4 bases from V and 7 bases from J; bases unmatched to any gene: 5. CDR1 and CDR2 from the germline V gene are MNHGY and SAAAGT. CDR3 nucleotide sequence: TGTGCCAGCAGTTCCTGGGACAGGTATGAAGCTTTCTTT. Residues: CASSSWDRYEAFF.

This clone appeared a single time. The chain is built from TRBV7-6 and TRBJ2-1; 11 bases fit TRBD1. The CDR3 is 17 residues long. Unmatched junction bases numbered 12, after V lost 5 bases and J lost 6 bases. Per germline, CDR1 SGHVS and CDR2 FNYEAQ. The CDR3 sequence: CASSLRWRTGGFNEQFF. CDR3 nucleotides: TGTGCCAGCAGCCTAAGGTGGCGGACAGGGGGCTTCAATGAGCAGTTCTTC.

The V gene is TRBV18, the J gene TRBJ2-7; no clear D. V dropped 2 bases and J dropped 2 bases, with 10 bases sitting between them. Germline values: CDR1 KGHSH, CDR2 LQKENI. This CDR3 comprises 14 residues. For the CDR3, the DNA is TGTGCCAGCTCACCAACGGACGGTACCTACGAGCAGTACTTC. The encoded protein is CASSPTDGTYEQYF.

V usage is TRBV5-1 and J usage is TRBJ1-1; 9 nucleotides agree with TRBD1. The CDR3 loop spans 16 amino acids. Germline CDR1 reads SGHRS; CDR2 reads YFSETQ. J lost 0 bases, V lost 4 bases, and 7 bases had no gene match. In DNA, the CDR3 is TGCGCCAGCAGCCACGGACAGGGGTACATGAACACTGAAGCTTTCTTT. It codes for CASSHGQGYMNTEAFF.

This chain joins TRBV5-1 and TRBJ2-4; D remains ambiguous. Germline lookup yields CDR1 SGHRS and CDR2 YFSETQ. V was trimmed by 0 bases and J by 0 bases, leaving 10 bases between them. The CDR3 spans 16 residues. As DNA, the CDR3 is TGCGCCAGCAGCTTGGGTACGGGTTTAGCCAAAAACATTCAGTACTTC. Amino acid sequence: CASSLGTGLAKNIQYF.

The chain employs TRBV2 and TRBJ2-1; D is perhaps TRBD1 or TRBD2 (5 bases each). The V end lost 6 bases, the J end lost 4 bases, and 10 bases lay between the germline ends. The germline V gene encodes CDR1 SNHLY and CDR2 FYNNEI. The CDR3 sequence is 13 residues long. The CDR3 is CASRTGRYNEQFF. Written as DNA, the CDR3 is TGTGCCAGCAGGACGGGACGGTACAATGAGCAGTTCTTC.

A note on this clone: One junction end disagrees with the germline gene, perhaps due to a read error. This chain joins TRBV11-3 and TRBJ1-2, with a tentative D call TRBD1 (6 bases). Germline V gene lookup returns CDR1 SGHNT and CDR2 YENEEA. The CDR3 is 15 amino acids. The chain's CDR3 is CASSLGRGADYGYIF. The CDR3 nucleotides read TGTGCCAGCAGCTTAGGGCGGGGGGCGGACTATGGCTACATCTTC. Full variable domain (rest looked up from reference TRBV11-3 and TRBJ1-2): EAGVVQSPRYKIIEKKQPVAFWCNPISGHNTLYWYLQNLGQGPELLIRYENEEAVDDSQLPKDRFSAERLKGVDSTLKIQPAELGDSAVYLCASSLGRGADYGYIFGSGTRLTVV.

CDR3 sequence: CASWAGTGFNEQFF. The CDR3 nucleotides are TGTGCCAGCTGGGCCGGGACAGGGTTCAATGAGCAGTTCTTC. J is TRBJ2-1 and V is TRBV18, with TRBD1 matching over 9 bases. This CDR3 is 14 amino acids long. Looked up from germline, CDR1 is KGHSH and CDR2 is LQKENI. Trimming cost V 7 bases and J 6 bases; bases outside gene matches: 7. Complete variable domain (other parts from reference TRBV18 and TRBJ2-1): NAGVMQNPRHLVRRRGQEARLRCSPMKGHSHVYWYRQLPEEGLKFMVYLQKENIIDESGMPKERFSAEFPKEGPSILRIQQVVRGDSAAYFCASWAGTGFNEQFFGPGTRLTVL.

The rearrangement joins TRBV19 to TRBJ1-1, with D unclear. Germline V lookup: CDR1 LNHDA, CDR2 SQIVND (reference sequence). The CDR3 totals 12 residues. V lost 1 base and J lost 8, with 8 bases in between. CDR3 in DNA: TGTGCCAGTAGTATAGCGGGTTTAGAAGCTTTCTTT. The encoded protein is CASSIAGLEAFF.